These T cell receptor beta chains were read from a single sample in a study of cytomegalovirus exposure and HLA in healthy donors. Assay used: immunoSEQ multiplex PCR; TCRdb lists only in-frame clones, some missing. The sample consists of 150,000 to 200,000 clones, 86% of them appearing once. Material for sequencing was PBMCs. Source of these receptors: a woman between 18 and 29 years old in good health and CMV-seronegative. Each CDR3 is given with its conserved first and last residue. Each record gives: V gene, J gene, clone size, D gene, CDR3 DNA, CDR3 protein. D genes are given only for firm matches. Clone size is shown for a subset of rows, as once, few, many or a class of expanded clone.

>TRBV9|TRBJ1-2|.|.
TGTGCCAGCAGCGTAGGCGTGAAGGAGAACTATGGCTACACCTTC
CASSVGVKENYGYTF
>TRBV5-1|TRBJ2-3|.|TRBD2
TGCGCCAGCAGCTCTGCTGGGCAGGGAGGGGATACGCAGTATTTT
CASSSAGQGGDTQYF
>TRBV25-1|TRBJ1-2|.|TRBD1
TGTGCCAGCAGTGAATCTAATAGGAGGGGGCGTTATGGCTACACCTTC
CASSESNRRGRYGYTF
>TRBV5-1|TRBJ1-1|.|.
TGCGCCAGCAGCCCCTCCGCGATTATCTACACTGAAGCTTTCTTT
CASSPSAIIYTEAFF
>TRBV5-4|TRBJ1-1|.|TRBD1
TGTGCCAGCAGCTTGCAGGGGGCAGCAGGGAACACTGAAGCTTTCTTT
CASSLQGAAGNTEAFF
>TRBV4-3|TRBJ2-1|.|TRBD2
TGCGCCAGCAGCCAAGTCTTGGGACTAGTAAGGAATGAGCAGTTCTTC
CASSQVLGLVRNEQFF
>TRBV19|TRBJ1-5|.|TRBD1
TGTGCCAGTAGTATCGTAACAGGGGGTTATCAGCCCCAGCATTTT
CASSIVTGGYQPQHF
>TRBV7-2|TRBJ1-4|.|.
TGTGCCAGCAGCCCAAACTTATTCGGGGAAAAACTGTTTTTT
CASSPNLFGEKLFF
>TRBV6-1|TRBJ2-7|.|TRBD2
TGTGCCAGCAGGGGTCCCTCAGTGGGGGGGTACGAGCAGTACTTC
CASRGPSVGGYEQYF
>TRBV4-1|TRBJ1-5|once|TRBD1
TGCGCCAGCAGCCAAGTGGGACAGGGACATCAGCCCCAGCATTTT
CASSQVGQGHQPQHF
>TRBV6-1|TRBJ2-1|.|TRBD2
TGTGCCAGCAGTGAATTACGGGGACTAGCGGGGGACAATGAGCAGTTCTTC
CASSELRGLAGDNEQFF
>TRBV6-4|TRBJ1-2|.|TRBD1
TGTGCCAGCAGTGCCGGGACAGGGCCGCGTAACTATGGCTACACCTTC
CASSAGTGPRNYGYTF
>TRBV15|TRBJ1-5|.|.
TGTGCCACCAGCGGAGGACTACTGATCCGCGTGGGTCAGCCCCAGCATTTT
CATSGGLLIRVGQPQHF
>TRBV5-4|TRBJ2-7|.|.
TGTGCCAGCAGCCTGCCCAGGTCCAGCTACTACGAGCAGTACTTC
CASSLPRSSYYEQYF
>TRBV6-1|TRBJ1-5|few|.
TGTGCCAGCAGCCTGACTCCCGGAGGGCCCCAGCATTTT
CASSLTPGGPQHF
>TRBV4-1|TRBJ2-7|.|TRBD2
TGCGCCAGCACGCCTATGGGGGGAGGGTACGAGCAGTACTTC
CASTPMGGGYEQYF
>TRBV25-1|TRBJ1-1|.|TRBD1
TGTGCCAGCAGTGAAAGGGGGCTCCTAAGCCCGAACACTGAAGCTTTCTTT
CASSERGLLSPNTEAFF
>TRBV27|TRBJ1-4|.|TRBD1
TGTGCCAGCAGCTTCCTCGGGGGACAGTTTAATGAAAAACTGTTTTTT
CASSFLGGQFNEKLFF
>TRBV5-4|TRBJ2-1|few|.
TGTGCCAGCAGCGCATCGATAGCGGCTTCCCATGAGCAGTTCTTC
CASSASIAASHEQFF
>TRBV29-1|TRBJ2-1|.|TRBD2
TGCAGCGTTGAGGGCAGCGGGGGGCCCAACAATGAGCAGTTCTTC
CSVEGSGGPNNEQFF
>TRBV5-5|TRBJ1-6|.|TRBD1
TGTGCCAGCAGCTTGAACAGGGGGATTGGAAACTTT
CASSLNRGIGNF
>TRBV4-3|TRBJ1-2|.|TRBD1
TGCGCCAGCAGCCTGGACAGGGTAGGCGGCTACACCTTC
CASSLDRVGGYTF
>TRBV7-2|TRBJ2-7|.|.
TGTGCCAGCAGCCTAACCGGGAAGAGCTCCTACGAGCAGTACTTC
CASSLTGKSSYEQYF
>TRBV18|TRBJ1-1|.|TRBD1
TGTGCCAGCTCACCAGGACAGGACCTAACCGAAGCTTTCTTT
CASSPGQDLTEAFF
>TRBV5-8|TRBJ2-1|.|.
TGTGCCAGCAGCAGCGGATCAGGTGGGCAGTTCTTC
CASSSGSGGQFF
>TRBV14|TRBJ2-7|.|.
TGTGCCAGCAGCACTTCCTACGAGCAGTACTTC
CASSTSYEQYF
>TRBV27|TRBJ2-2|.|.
TGTGCCAGCAGTTTAGACCGGGTGAGGAGCGGCGGATTAATCGCCGGGGAGCTGTTTTTT
CASSLDRVRSGGLIAGELFF
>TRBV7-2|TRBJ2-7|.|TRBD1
TGTGCCAGCAGCTTAGAGGCCGGGACAGCCTCCTACGAGCAGTACTTC
CASSLEAGTASYEQYF
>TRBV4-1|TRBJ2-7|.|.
TGCGCCAGCAGCCAGGATTTCAGGTCCTACGAGCAGTACTTC
CASSQDFRSYEQYF
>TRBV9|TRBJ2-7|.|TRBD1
TGTGCCAGCAGCACGGGACAGGGCTACGAGCAGTACTTC
CASSTGQGYEQYF
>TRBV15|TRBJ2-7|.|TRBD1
TGTGCCACCAGAAAGGAGTACGGGACAGATTCCTACGAGCAGTACTTC
CATRKEYGTDSYEQYF
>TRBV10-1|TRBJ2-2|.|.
TGCGCCAGCACCCCAGGTCCCACCGGGGAGCTGTTTTTT
CASTPGPTGELFF
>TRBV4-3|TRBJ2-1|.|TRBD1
TGCGCCAGCAGCCAAGAAAGGGGGGGACAGGGAAGGTACAATGAGCAGTTCTTC
CASSQERGGQGRYNEQFF
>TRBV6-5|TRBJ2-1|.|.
TGTGCCAGCAGCCCCTCGAGCGGCGGAAACAATGAGCAGTTCTTC
CASSPSSGGNNEQFF
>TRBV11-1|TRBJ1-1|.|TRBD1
TGTGCCAGCAGCCCACGGACAGGGAACACTGAAGCTTTCTTT
CASSPRTGNTEAFF
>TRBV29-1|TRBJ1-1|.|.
TGCAGCGTTGAAAGTTCGTTAAGGGGATTAAGGGCTTTCTTT
CSVESSLRGLRAFF
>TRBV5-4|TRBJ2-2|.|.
TGTGCCAGCAGCTCAAGCGCAGGGAAATCGGGGGAGCTGTTTTTT
CASSSSAGKSGELFF
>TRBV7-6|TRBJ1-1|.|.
TGTGCCAGCAGCCACAGTCAAGGGGGTCGTAACACTGAAGCTTTCTTT
CASSHSQGGRNTEAFF
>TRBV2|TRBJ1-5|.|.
TGTGCCAGCAGTACAGATCAGCCCCAGCATTTT
CASSTDQPQHF
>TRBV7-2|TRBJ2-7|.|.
TGTGCCAGCAGCTTGCGGGGCGGCAGCTCCTACGAGCAGTACTTC
CASSLRGGSSYEQYF